This T cell receptor (beta chain) was retrieved from a study of cytomegalovirus exposure and HLA in healthy donors. Looking at the study overall: An early data release held tens of millions of unique TCRs from HLA-typed donors.

Study-wide findings and caveats: In a later analysis, a missense DCLRE1C variant was linked to TCR beta V- and J-gene trimming. A few of the chains that were CMV-associated were confirmed in vitro to be specific for CMV antigens. As a later analysis showed, several of the most significant clusters appeared to be linked to common viral pathogens.

This clone was recorded once. Its cognate antigen is unknown. PCR used 60 Vbeta primers and 13 Jbeta primers. Some clones are missing from TCRdb's copy, which holds only in-frame ones; the method was immunoSEQ multiplex PCR. This sample has under 150,000 clones; about 69% occur once, and the top ten carry 3.1%. The V gene's germline CDR1 is MGHRA and CDR2 YSYEKL. The CDR3 spans 11 residues. The V end was cut by 0 bases, the J end by 7 bases, with 3 bases between. Sequencing was carried out using PBMCs. The chain links TRBV4-1 to TRBJ1-1; D remains ambiguous. This TCR was recovered from a man aged 25 to 40 in good health and CMV-seronegative. The CDR3 region has the DNA TGCGCCAGCAGCCAAGACAGTGAAGCTTTCTTT. Protein sequence: CASSQDSEAFF.